A selection of T cell receptor beta chains follows, all from one sample in a study of blood T cell repertoires in COVID-19. Some clones are missing from TCRdb's copy, which holds only in-frame ones; the method was immunoSEQ multiplex PCR. The repertoire includes about 220,000 clones, around 80% of them detected once, and roughly 6.7% sits in the top ten. The sample was peripheral blood. All receptors come from a woman in her seventies with acute or convalescent COVID-19. The CDR3 runs from the conserved cysteine through the conserved F or W. A D gene is named only where the DNA matches it firmly. The size entry is marked missing in some rows and otherwise reads once, few, many or a size class.

TRBV6-5,TRBJ2-5,.,16,TRBD2,TGTGCCAGCAGTTTTGGCGGGGGGAGTCGGGTAGAGACCCAGTACTTC,CASSFGGGSRVETQYF
TRBV10-3,TRBJ1-5,.,15,.,TGTGCCATCAGTGAGGTCCAGGGGCAGGGCCAGCCCCAGCATTTT,CAISEVQGQGQPQHF
TRBV19,TRBJ2-2,.,13,.,TGTGCCAGTAGGCCCCAGGTGGCCGGGGAGCTGTTTTTT,CASRPQVAGELFF
TRBV5-6,TRBJ1-2,few,14,TRBD1,TGTGCCAGCAGCTCTGGCGGACAGGCCGGTGGCTACACCTTC,CASSSGGQAGGYTF
TRBV29-1,TRBJ2-6,few,16,.,TGCAGCGTTGAAGAAGCTGTGGAGAGTAGGGCCAACGTCCTGACTTTC,CSVEEAVESRANVLTF
TRBV21-1,TRBJ2-7,.,18,.,TGTGCCAGCAGCAAAGTCGCGGACAGCGGATCCCAAGCCGACGAGCAGTACTTC,CASSKVADSGSQADEQYF
TRBV4-1,TRBJ2-3,many,15,.,TGCGCCAGCAGCACATTATCAGCGGTCACAGATACGCAGTATTTT,CASSTLSAVTDTQYF
TRBV19,TRBJ1-1,.,15,TRBD1,TGTGCCAGTAGCTTCGGTACAGGGGGCAACACTGAAGCTTTCTTT,CASSFGTGGNTEAFF
TRBV6-5,TRBJ2-2,.,13,.,TGTGCCAGCAGACAACGGGGGACCGGGGAGCTGTTTTTT,CASRQRGTGELFF
TRBV2,TRBJ2-6,.,16,.,TGTGCCAGCATTGGTGGGGCCAACTCTGGGGCCAACGTCCTGACTTTC,CASIGGANSGANVLTF
TRBV11-2,TRBJ2-1,once,15,.,TGTGCCAGCAGCTTAGGTCGATCAACCCCGGGAGAGCAGTTCTTC,CASSLGRSTPGEQFF
TRBV5-1,TRBJ2-7,.,13,.,TGCGCCAGCAGCCCGGGACTTTTCTACGAGCAGTACTTC,CASSPGLFYEQYF
TRBV19,TRBJ2-4,few,13,.,TGTGCCAGTAGTACGCGAGCCAAAAACATTCAGTACTTC,CASSTRAKNIQYF
TRBV14,TRBJ2-5,.,15,TRBD2,TGTGCCAGCAGGCCTAAAGCGGGGGGGCCAGAGACCCAGTACTTC,CASRPKAGGPETQYF